This T cell receptor (beta chain) was found in a study of T cell repertoires in cytomegalovirus infection. The overall study: Shared public TCR beta signatures pointed to both CMV infection and a matching HLA type.

The CDR3 totals 12 residues. Trimming took off 7 bases at V and 3 bases at J, with 7 bases between the two ends. Germline V gene data show CDR1 as SEHNR and CDR2 as FQNEAQ (reference sequence). Turning to this clonotype: Its target is not known.

TCRdb re-derived calls from the reads in MiXCR, one entry per CDR3 protein. The sample lists approximately 590,000 distinct CDR3 sequences; around two fifths were seen once. The sequence came from a human donor in good health (CMV status not recorded). Some clones in this sample may be carry-over from other donors' samples. Sequenced here: cultured PBMCs, sampled from culture after CMV antigen stimulation. The chain recombines TRBV7-9 with TRBJ1-3, with a possible D match to TRBD1 (6 bases). CDR3: CASTGDGNTIYF. For the CDR3, the DNA is TGTGCCAGCACAGGGGATGGAAACACCATATATTTT. Using reference TRBV7-9 and TRBJ1-3 for the parts outside the CDR3, the full variable domain is DTGVSQNPRHKITKRGQNVTFRCDPISEHNRLYWYRQTLGQGPEFLTYFQNEAQLEKSRLLSDRFSAERPKGSFSTLEIQRTEQGDSAMYLCASTGDGNTIYFGEGSWLTVV.